This T cell receptor (beta chain) originates from a study of vaccination and CD4 T cells after COVID-19. Noted treatment: roughly 10-day PBMC culture with coronavirus spike peptide pools or control peptides (ViraFEST assay). A few million PBMCs per well were cultured with 7.5 to 10 IU/ml IL-2 and 7.5 to 10 ug/ml peptide pools. The length of the CDR3 is 13 residues. V was clipped by 1 base and J by 9 bases, with 13 bases between them. The germline V gene encodes CDR1 LNHNV and CDR2 YYDKDF (reference sequence). Scientists ran DNA taken from cultured CD4+ T cells through the Oncomine TCR Beta short-read assay for sequencing. MiXCR, applied by TCRdb to the PCR reads, yields one record per CDR3 protein. Altogether roughly 8,900 distinct CDR3 sequences are present, approximately 59% being singletons, with the ten largest covering around a sixth. In the case of this clonotype: Its antigen is not identified.

The source is a human donor with COVID-19. This chain links TRBV15 with TRBJ2-7; D is unclear. The sequences come from cultured CD4+ T cells from blood, collected after SARS-CoV-2 vaccination. CDR3 loop: CATSRVGSRGQYF. In DNA form, the CDR3 reads TGTGCCACCAGCAGAGTGGGATCTAGAGGGCAGTACTTC.